The 7 T cell receptor beta chains listed next were all sequenced from one sample in a study of blood T cell repertoires in COVID-19 (dated by TCRdb to about 2020). The library was prepared using the immunoSEQ multiplex PCR assay. Held by TCRdb, this immuneACCESS table contains in-frame sequences only and omits some clones. Under half of the omission traces to an unresolved V gene where checked; the cause of the rest is unknown. The sample has 120,000 to 150,000 clones on record, about 90% of them singletons. The ten biggest clones cover roughly a tenth of the sample. Sequencing was performed on peripheral blood. The origin of the receptors is a man aged 60 to 69 with active or convalescent COVID-19.

The chain is built from TRBV9 and TRBJ2-5, with 8 bases that match TRBD1. Per germline, CDR1 SGDLS and CDR2 YYNGEE. This CDR3 contains 15 residues. V gave up 3 bases and J gave up 5 bases; unmatched junction bases: 9. The CDR3 DNA sequence: TGTGCCAGCAGCGCACAGGGGGGTAACGGGGAGACCCAGTACTTC. Its translation: CASSAQGGNGETQYF.

J is TRBJ2-1 and V is TRBV7-6, with a tentative D call TRBD1 (5 bases). The germline gives CDR1 SGHVS, CDR2 FNYEAQ. The ends were cut back, 1 base at V and 4 bases at J, with 5 bases in the middle. The CDR3 consists of 13 residues. CDR3 amino acids: CASSLGQYNEQFF. The CDR3 DNA is TGTGCCAGCAGCTTAGGACAGTACAATGAGCAGTTCTTC.

V usage is TRBV4-1 and J usage is TRBJ2-1; 9 nucleotides agree with TRBD2. There are 16 residues in the CDR3. Per the germline V gene, CDR1 is MGHRA and CDR2 is YSYEKL. Unmatched junction bases numbered 4, after V lost 0 bases and J lost 4 bases. The CDR3 sequence: CASSQEASGIYNEQFF. In DNA, the CDR3 is TGCGCCAGCAGCCAAGAGGCTAGCGGGATTTACAATGAGCAGTTCTTC.

This chain joins TRBV12-5 and TRBJ2-7, with D unclear. Trimming pared 6 bases from V and 2 bases from J, leaving 20 bases between. CDR1 and CDR2 (germline): LGHNT, FRNRAP. This CDR3 has 16 amino acids. The CDR3 region has the DNA TGTGCTAGTGGCACCTCCCTTTCCCCCCAGGCCTACGAGCAGTACTTC. Protein: CASGTSLSPQAYEQYF.

J is TRBJ2-3 and V is TRBV10-1, with D unresolved. Trimming took 4 bases from V and 5 from J, leaving 7 bases between them. The CDR3 is 12 residues long. Germline CDR1 WNHNN, CDR2 SYGVQD (reference sequence). CDR3 DNA: TGCGCCAGCAGTGGTAGTGGAGATACGCAGTATTTT. It specifies CASSGSGDTQYF.

This clone has a single count. The rearrangement links TRBV27 to TRBJ2-2; D remains ambiguous. Germline V lookup: CDR1 MNHEY, CDR2 SMNVEV (reference sequence). The ends were cut back, 5 bases at V and 5 bases at J, with 15 bases in the middle. The CDR3 sequence is 15 residues long. As DNA, the CDR3 is TGTGCCAGCAGTACCCCTCTTACGGGTACCGGGGAGCTGTTTTTT. Protein sequence: CASSTPLTGTGELFF.

This chain joins TRBV27 and TRBJ1-1; D possibly corresponds to TRBD1 (5 bases). CDR3 size: 13 residues. V lost 4 bases, J lost 1 base, and 7 bases lay in between. Germline V gene sequence: CDR1 MNHEY, CDR2 SMNVEV (reference sequence). This CDR3 is CASSYRKNTEAFF. CDR3 in DNA: TGTGCCAGCAGTTACAGGAAGAACACTGAAGCTTTCTTT.